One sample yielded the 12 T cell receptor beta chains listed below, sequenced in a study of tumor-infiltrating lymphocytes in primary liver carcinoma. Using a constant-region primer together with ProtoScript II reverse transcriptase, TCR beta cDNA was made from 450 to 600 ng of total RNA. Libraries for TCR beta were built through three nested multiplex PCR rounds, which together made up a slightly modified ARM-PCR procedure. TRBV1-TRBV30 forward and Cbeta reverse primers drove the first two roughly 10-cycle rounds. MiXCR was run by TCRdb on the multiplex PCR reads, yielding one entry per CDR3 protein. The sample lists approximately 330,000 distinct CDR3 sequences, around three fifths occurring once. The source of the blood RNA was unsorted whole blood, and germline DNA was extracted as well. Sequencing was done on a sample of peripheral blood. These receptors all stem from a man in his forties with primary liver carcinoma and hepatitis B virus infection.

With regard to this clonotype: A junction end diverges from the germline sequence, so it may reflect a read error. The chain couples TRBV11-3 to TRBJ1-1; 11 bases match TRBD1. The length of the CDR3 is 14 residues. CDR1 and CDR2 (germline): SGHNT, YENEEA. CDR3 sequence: CASNLGQGATEAFF. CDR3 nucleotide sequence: TGTGCCAGCAACTTAGGACAGGGGGCCACTGAAGCTTTTTTT. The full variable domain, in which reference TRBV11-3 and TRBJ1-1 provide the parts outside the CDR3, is EAGVVQSPRYKIIEKKQPVAFWCNPISGHNTLYWYLQNLGQGPELLIRYENEEAVDDSQLPKDRFSAERLKGVDSTLKIQPAELGDSAVYLCASNLGQGATEAFFGQGTRLTVV.

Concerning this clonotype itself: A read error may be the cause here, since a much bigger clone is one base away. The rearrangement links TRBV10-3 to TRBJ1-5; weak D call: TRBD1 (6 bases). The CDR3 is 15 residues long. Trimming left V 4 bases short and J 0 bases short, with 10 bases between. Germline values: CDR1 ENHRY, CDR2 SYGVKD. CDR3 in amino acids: CAISGNRASNQPQHF. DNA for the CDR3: TGTGCCATCAGTGGGAACAGGGCTAGCAATCAGCCCCAGCATTTT.

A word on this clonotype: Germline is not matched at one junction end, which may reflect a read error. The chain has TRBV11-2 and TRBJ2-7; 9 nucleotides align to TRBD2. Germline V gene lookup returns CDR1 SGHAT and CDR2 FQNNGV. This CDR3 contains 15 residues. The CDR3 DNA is TGTTCCAGCAGCTTTGTAGCGGGGGCCTCCTACGAGCAGTACTTC. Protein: CSSSFVAGASYEQYF.

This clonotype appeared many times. In nucleotides, the CDR3 is TGTGCCAGCAGCTTAGACCTTCTAGCGGGAACCGATACGCAGTATTTT. Residues: CASSLDLLAGTDTQYF. The chain has TRBV11-2 and TRBJ2-3; 9 bases match TRBD2. This CDR3 is 16 amino acids long. The germline gives CDR1 SGHAT, CDR2 FQNNGV. Trimming removed 0 bases from V and 6 bases from J; junction bases left unmatched: 7.

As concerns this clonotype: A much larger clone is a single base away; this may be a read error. The chain's CDR3 is CAGSELTVDQPQHF. The CDR3 nucleotides read TGTGCCGGCAGTGAATTAACAGTAGATCAGCCCCAGCATTTT. This chain uses TRBV6-1 with TRBJ1-5, with D hard to call. Germline V gene sequence: CDR1 MNHNS, CDR2 SASEGT. The CDR3 is 14 amino acids.

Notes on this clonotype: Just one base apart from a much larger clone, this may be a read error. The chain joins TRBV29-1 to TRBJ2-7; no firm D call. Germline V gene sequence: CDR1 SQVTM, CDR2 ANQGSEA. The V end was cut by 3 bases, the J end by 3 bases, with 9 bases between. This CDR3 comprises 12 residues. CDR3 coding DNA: TGCAGCGTTGATGAATCTGGCTACGAGCAGTACTTC. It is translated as CSVDESGYEQYF.

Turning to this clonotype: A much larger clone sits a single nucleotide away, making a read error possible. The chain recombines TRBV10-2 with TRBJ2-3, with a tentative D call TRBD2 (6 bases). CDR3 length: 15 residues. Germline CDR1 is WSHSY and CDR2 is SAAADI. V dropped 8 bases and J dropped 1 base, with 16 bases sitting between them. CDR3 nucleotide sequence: TGCGCCAGCGCTCAGGAGGGGTCGGGCACAGATACGCAGTATTTT. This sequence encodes CASAQEGSGTDTQYF.

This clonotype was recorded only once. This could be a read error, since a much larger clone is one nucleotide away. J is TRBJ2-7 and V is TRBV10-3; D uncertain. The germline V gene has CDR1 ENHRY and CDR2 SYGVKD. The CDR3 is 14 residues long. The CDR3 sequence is CAISGGQNLYGQYF. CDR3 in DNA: TGTGCCATCAGTGGTGGTCAAAACCTCTACGGGCAGTACTTC.

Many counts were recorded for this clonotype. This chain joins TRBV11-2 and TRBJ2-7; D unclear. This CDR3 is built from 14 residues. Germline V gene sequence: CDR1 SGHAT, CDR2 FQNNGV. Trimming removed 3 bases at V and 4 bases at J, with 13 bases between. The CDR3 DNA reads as TGTGCCAGCAGCTTGGACCCGTCCGGTTACGAGCAGTACTTC. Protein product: CASSLDPSGYEQYF.

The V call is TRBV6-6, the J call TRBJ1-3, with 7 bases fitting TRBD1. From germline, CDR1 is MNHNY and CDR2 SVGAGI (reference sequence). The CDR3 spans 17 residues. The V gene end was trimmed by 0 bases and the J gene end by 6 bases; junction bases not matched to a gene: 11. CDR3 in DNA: TGTGCCAGCAGTTACTCGATAGCAGGGGGTCCTGTAAACACCATATATTTT. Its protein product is CASSYSIAGGPVNTIYF.

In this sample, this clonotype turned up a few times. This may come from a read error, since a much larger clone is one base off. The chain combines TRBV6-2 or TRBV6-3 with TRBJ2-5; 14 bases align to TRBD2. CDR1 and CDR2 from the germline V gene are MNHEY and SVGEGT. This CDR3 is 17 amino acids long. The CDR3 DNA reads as TGTGTCAGCAGTTACTCCGGGACTAGCGGGAGTCGAGAGACCCAGTACTTC. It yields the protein CVSSYSGTSGSRETQYF.

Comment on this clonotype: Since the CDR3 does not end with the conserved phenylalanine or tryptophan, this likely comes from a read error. The CDR3 region is CASSQTPGGRTETQYL. The CDR3 nucleotides read TGTGCCAGCAGCCAAACTCCTGGCGGGAGGACAGAGACCCAGTACTTA. This sequence joins TRBV11-2 and TRBJ2-5, with TRBD2 identical over 8 bases. Germline V gives CDR1 SGHAT, CDR2 FQNNGV. Trimming took 5 bases from V and 4 from J; bases not matched to a gene: 12. The CDR3 is 16 residues long.